This TCR beta chain came from a study of OX40 agonist ivuxolimab in advanced cancers. TCRdb's copy holds only in-frame clones and misses some; the assay was immunoSEQ multiplex PCR. Of about 76,000 clones in the sample, around 82% are singletons; the top ten hold 6.9%. Collection of blood occurred at baseline, at cycle 4 day 1, and at cycle 7 day 1. CDR1 is ENHRY, CDR2 SYGVKD, per germline. The CDR3 sequence is 15 residues long. Sequences were derived from CD4+ or CD8+ T cells sorted from blood, sampled in a trial of the OX40 agonist ivuxolimab. The sequence came from an adult with an advanced solid tumor such as melanoma, head and neck, liver or kidney cancer. The rearrangement joins TRBV10-3 to TRBJ2-5; 13 bases agree with TRBD2. TRBJ2-7 matches the DNA end more closely, so the J call is doubtful. CDR3 nucleotides: TGTGCCATCACCCCGGGGACTAGCGGGACTTACGAGCAGTACTTC. Translating gives CAITPGTSGTYEQYF.